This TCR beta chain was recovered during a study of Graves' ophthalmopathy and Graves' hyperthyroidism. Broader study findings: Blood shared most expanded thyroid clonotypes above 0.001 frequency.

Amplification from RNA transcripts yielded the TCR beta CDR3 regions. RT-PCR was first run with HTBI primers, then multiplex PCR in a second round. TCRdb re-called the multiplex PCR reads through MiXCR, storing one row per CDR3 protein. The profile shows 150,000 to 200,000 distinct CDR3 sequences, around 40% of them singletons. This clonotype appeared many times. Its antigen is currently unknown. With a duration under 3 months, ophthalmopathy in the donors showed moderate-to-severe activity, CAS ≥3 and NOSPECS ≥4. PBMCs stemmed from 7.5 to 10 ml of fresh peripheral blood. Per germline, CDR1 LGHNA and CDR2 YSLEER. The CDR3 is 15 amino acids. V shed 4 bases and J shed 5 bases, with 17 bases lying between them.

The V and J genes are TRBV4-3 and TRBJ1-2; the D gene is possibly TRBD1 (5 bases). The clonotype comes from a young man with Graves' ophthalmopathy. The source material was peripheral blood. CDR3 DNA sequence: TGCGCCAGCAGCCGTGGACAACCTGGTGGATATGGCTACACCTTC. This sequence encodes CASSRGQPGGYGYTF.